This T cell receptor (beta chain) is drawn from a study of T cell changes during pregnancy in multiple sclerosis. The germline CDR1 and CDR2 sequences are WSHSY and SAAADI. V lost 2 bases, J lost 0 bases, and 5 bases lay in between. This CDR3 region has 14 residues. Assay: immunoSEQ multiplex PCR; the TCRdb copy retains only in-frame clones and omits some. This table has 30,000 to 40,000 clones, around 90% appearing once. This chain uses TRBV10-2 with TRBJ1-3; D gene ambiguous. This TCR was recovered from a female donor with multiple sclerosis, enrolled in a pregnancy study. The sequencing here drew on CD4+ T cells from peripheral blood mononuclear cells, taken in the third trimester of pregnancy. CDR3 in amino acids: CASSERYSGNTIYF. The CDR3 nucleotides read TGCGCCAGCAGTGAGCGTTACTCTGGAAACACCATATATTTT.